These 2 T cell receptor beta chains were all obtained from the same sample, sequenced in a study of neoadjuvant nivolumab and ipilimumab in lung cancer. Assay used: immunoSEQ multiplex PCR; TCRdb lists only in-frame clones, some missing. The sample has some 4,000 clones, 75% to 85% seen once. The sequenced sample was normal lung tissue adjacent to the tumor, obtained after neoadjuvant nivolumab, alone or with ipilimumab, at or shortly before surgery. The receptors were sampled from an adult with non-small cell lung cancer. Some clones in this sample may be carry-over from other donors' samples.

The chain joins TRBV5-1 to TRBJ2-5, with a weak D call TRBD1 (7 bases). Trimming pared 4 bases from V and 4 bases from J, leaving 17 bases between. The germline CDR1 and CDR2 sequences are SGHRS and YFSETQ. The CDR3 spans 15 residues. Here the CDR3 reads CASSPWPGGTETQYF. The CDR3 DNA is TGCGCCAGCAGCCCCTGGCCAGGGGGGACAGAGACCCAGTACTTC.

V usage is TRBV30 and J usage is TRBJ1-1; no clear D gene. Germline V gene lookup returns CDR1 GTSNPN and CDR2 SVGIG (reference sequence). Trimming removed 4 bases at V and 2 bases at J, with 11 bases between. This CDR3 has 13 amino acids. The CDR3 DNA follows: TGTGCCTGGAATCCTCGGGCTAACACTGAAGCTTTCTTT. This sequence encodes CAWNPRANTEAFF.